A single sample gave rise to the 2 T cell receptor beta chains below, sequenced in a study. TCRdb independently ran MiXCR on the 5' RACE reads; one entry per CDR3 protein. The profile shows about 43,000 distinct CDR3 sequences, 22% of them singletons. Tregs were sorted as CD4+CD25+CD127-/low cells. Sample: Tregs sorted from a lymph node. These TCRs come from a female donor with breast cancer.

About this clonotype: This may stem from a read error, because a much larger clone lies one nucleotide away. The CDR3 DNA reads as TGTACCACCAGTGAGGGACAGGGTGCCTACGAGCAGTACTTC. Translated, it gives CTTSEGQGAYEQYF. The chain uses TRBV24-1 and TRBJ2-7, with 9 bases that match TRBD1. Per the germline V gene, CDR1 is KGHDR and CDR2 is SFDVKD. The CDR3 is 14 residues long.

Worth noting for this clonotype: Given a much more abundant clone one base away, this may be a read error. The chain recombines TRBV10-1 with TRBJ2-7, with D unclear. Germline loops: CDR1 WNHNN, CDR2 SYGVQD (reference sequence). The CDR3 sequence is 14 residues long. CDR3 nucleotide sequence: TGCACCAGCAGTGAGTCGTTGAGCGACTACGAGCAGTACTTC. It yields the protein CTSSESLSDYEQYF.